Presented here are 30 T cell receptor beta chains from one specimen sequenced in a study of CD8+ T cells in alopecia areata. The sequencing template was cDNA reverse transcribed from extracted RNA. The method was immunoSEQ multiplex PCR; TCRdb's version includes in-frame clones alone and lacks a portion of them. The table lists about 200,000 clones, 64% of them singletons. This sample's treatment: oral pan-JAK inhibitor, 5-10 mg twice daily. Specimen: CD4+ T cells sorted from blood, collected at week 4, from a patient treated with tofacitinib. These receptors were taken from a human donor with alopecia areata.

CDR3 sequence: CASSPGANVLTF. The CDR3 DNA is TGCGCCAGCAGTCCTGGGGCCAACGTCCTGACTTTC. This chain connects TRBV10-2 to TRBJ2-6; D not resolved. Between the trimmed V and J ends, which lost 5 bases and 2 bases, there was a span of 1 base. The CDR3 loop spans 12 amino acids. The germline V gene encodes CDR1 WSHSY and CDR2 SAAADI.

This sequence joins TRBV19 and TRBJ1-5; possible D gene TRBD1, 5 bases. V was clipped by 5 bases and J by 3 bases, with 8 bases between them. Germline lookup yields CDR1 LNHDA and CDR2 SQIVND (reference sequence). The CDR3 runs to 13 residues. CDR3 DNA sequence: TGTGCCAGTAGTCAACAGGACAATCAGCCCCAGCATTTT. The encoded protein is CASSQQDNQPQHF.

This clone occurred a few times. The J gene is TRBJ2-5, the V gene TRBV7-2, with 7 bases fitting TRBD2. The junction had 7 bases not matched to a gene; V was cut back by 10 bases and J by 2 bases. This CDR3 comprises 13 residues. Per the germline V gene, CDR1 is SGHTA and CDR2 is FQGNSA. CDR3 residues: CANALAAQETQYF. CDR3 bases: TGTGCCAACGCGCTAGCGGCACAAGAGACCCAGTACTTC.

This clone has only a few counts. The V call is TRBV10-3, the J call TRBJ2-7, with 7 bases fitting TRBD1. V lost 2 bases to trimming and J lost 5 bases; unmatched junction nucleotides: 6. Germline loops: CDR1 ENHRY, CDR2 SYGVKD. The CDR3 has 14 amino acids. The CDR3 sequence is CAISERGGYDEQYF. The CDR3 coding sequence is TGTGCCATCAGTGAGAGAGGGGGCTACGACGAGCAGTACTTC.

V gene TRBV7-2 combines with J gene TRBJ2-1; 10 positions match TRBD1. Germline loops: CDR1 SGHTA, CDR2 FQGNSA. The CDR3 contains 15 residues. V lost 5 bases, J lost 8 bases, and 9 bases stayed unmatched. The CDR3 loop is CASSPGQGFYDEQFF. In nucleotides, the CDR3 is TGTGCCAGCAGCCCGGGACAGGGGTTTTACGATGAGCAGTTCTTC. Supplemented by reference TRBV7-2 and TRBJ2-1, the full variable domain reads GAGVSQSPSNKVTEKGKDVELRCDPISGHTALYWYRQSLGQGLEFLIYFQGNSAPDKSGLPSDRFSAERTGGSVSTLTIQRTQQEDSAVYLCASSPGQGFYDEQFFGPGTRLTVL.

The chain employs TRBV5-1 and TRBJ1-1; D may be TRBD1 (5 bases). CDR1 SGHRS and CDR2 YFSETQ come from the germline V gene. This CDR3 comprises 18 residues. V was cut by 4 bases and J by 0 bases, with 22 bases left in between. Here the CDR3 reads CASSPRRQGLRMNTEAFF. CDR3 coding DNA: TGCGCCAGCAGCCCCCGGAGGCAGGGACTACGCATGAACACTGAAGCTTTCTTT.

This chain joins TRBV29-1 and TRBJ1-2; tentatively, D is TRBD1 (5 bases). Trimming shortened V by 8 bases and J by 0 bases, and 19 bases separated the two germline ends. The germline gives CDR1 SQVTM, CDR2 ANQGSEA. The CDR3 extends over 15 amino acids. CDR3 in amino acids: CSSRSLGAANYGYTF. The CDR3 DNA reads TGCAGCTCCCGCTCCTTAGGGGCAGCTAACTATGGCTACACCTTC. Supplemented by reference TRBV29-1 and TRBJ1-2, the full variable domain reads SAVISQKPSRDICQRGTSLTIQCQVDSQVTMMFWYRQQPGQSLTLIATANQGSEATYESGFVIDKFPISRPNLTFSTLTVSNMSPEDSSIYLCSSRSLGAANYGYTFGSGTRLTVV.

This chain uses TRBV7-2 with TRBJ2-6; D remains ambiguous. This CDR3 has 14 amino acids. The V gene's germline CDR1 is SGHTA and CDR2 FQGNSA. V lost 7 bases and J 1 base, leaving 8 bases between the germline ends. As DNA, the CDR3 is TGTGCCAGCATCACTCGGTCTGGGGCCAACGTCCTGACTTTC. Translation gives CASITRSGANVLTF. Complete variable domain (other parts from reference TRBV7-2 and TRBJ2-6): GAGVSQSPSNKVTEKGKDVELRCDPISGHTALYWYRQSLGQGLEFLIYFQGNSAPDKSGLPSDRFSAERTGGSVSTLTIQRTQQEDSAVYLCASITRSGANVLTFGAGSRLTVL.

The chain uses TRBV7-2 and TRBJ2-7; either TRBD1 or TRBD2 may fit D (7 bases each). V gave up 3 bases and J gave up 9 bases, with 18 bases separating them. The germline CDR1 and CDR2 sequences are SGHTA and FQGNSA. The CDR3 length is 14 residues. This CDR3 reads CASSLATQGRVQYF. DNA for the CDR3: TGTGCCAGCAGCTTGGCGACACAGGGGAGGGTGCAGTACTTC.

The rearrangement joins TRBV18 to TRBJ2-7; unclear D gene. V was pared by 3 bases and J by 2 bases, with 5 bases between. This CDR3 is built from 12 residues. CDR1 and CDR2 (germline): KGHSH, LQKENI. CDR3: CASSPDAYEQYF. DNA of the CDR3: TGTGCCAGCTCACCGGACGCCTACGAGCAGTACTTC.

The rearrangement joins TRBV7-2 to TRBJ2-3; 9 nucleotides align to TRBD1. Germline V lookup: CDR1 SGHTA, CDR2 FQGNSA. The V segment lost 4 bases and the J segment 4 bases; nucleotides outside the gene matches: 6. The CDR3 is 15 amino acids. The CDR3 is CASSSQTGGPDTQYF. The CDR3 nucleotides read TGTGCCAGCAGCTCACAGACAGGGGGACCAGATACGCAGTATTTT.

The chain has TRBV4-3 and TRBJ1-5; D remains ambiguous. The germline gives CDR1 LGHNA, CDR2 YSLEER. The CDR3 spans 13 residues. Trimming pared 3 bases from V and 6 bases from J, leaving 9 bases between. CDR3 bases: TGCGCCAGCAGCCAGACCCGGGCTCAGCCCCAGCATTTT. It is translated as CASSQTRAQPQHF.

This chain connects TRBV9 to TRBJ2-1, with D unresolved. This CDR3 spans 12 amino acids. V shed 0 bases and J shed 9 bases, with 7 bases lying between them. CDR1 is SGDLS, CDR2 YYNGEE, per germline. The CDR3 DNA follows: TGTGCCAGCAGCGTAGCTACGGGTGAGCAGTTCTTC. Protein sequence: CASSVATGEQFF.

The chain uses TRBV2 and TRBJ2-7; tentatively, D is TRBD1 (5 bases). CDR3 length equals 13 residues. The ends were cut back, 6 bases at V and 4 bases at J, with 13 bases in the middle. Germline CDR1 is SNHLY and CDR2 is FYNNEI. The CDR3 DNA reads TGTGCCAGCAGCGTCGACAGTCCATACGAGCAGTACTTC. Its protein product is CASSVDSPYEQYF.

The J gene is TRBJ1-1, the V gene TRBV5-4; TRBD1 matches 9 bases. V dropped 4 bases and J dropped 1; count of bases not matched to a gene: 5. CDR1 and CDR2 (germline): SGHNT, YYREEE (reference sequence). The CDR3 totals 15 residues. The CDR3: CASSPRDRANTEAFF. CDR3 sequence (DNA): TGTGCCAGCAGCCCCCGGGACAGGGCGAACACTGAAGCTTTCTTT. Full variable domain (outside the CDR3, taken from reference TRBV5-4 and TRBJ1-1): ETGVTQSPTHLIKTRGQQVTLRCSSQSGHNTVSWYQQALGQGPQFIFQYYREEENGRGNFPPRFSGLQFPNYSSELNVNALELDDSALYLCASSPRDRANTEAFFGQGTRLTVV.

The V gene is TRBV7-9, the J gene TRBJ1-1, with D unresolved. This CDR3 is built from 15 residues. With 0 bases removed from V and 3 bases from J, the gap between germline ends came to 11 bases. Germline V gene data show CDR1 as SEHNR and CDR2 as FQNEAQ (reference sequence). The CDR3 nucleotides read TGTGCCAGCAGCTTAGCTGAACCAAGATACACTGAAGCTTTCTTT. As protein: CASSLAEPRYTEAFF.

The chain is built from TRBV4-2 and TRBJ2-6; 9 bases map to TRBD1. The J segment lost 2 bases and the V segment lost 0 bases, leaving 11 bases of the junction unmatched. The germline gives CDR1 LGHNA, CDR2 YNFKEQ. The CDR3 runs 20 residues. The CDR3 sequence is CASSQEGDRALLAGANVLTF. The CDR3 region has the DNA TGTGCCAGCAGCCAAGAGGGGGACAGGGCTCTATTGGCTGGGGCCAACGTCCTGACTTTC.

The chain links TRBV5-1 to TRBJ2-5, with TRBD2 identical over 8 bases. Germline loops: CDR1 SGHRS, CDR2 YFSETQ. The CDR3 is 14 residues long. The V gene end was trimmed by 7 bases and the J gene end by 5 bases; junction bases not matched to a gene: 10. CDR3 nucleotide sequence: TGCGCCAGCGCGCGGCCCGGACTAGCCGAGACCCAGTACTTC. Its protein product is CASARPGLAETQYF.

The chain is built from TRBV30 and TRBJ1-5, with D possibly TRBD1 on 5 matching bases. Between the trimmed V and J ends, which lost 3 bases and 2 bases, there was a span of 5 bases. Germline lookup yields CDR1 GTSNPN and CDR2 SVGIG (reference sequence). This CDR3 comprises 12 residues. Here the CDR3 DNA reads TGTGCCTGGAGCAGGGGCAATCAGCCCCAGCATTTT. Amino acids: CAWSRGNQPQHF.

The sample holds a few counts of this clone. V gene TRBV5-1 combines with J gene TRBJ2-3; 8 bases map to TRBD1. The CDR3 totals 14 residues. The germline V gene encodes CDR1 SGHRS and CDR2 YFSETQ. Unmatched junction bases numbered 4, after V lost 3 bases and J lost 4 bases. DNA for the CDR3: TGCGCCAGCAGCTCTGGACAGGGAGCAGATACGCAGTATTTT. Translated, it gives CASSSGQGADTQYF.

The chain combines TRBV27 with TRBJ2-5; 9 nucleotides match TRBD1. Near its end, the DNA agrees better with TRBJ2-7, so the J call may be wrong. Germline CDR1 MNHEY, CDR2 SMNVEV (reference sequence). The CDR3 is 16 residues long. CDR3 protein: CASTPGTGYSSYEQYF. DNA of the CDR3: TGTGCCAGCACCCCCGGGACAGGGTACAGCTCCTACGAGCAGTACTTC.

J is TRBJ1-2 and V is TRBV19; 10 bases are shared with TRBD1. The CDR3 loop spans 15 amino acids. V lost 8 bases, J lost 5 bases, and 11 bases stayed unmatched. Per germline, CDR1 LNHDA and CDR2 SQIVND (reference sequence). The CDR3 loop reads CASATRDRGSYGYTF. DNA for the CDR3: TGTGCCAGTGCCACCCGGGACAGGGGAAGTTATGGCTACACCTTC. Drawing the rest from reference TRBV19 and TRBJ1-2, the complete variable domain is DGGITQSPKYLFRKEGQNVTLSCEQNLNHDAMYWYRQDPGQGLRLIYYSQIVNDFQKGDIAEGYSVSREKKESFPLTVTSAQKNPTAFYLCASATRDRGSYGYTFGSGTRLTVV.

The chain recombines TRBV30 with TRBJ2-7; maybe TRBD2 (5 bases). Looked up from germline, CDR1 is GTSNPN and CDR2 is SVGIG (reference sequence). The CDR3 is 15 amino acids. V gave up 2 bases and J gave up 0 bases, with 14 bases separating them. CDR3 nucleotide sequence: TGTGCCTGGAGTCGGGGAAGCGCGCGCTCCTACGAGCAGTACTTC. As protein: CAWSRGSARSYEQYF.

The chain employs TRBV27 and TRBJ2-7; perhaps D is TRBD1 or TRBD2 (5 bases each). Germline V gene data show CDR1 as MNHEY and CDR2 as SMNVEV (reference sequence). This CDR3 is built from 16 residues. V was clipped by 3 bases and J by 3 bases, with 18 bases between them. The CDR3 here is CASSLSTGAALYEQYF. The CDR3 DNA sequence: TGTGCCAGCAGTTTGAGTACCGGGGCAGCTCTCTACGAGCAGTACTTC.

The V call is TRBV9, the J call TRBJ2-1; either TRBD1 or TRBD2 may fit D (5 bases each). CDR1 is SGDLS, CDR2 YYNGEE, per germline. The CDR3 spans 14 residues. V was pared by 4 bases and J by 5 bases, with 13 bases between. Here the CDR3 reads CASSPIGANNEQFF. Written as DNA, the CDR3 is TGTGCCAGCAGCCCGATCGGGGCGAACAATGAGCAGTTCTTC.

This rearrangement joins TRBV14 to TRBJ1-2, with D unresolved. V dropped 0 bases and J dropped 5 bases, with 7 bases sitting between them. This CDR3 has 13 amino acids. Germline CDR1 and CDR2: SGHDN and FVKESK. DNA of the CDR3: TGTGCCAGCAGCCAAGATTATCAGTATGGCTACACCTTC. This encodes CASSQDYQYGYTF. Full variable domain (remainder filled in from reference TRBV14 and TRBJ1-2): EAGVTQFPSHSVIEKGQTVTLRCDPISGHDNLYWYRRVMGKEIKFLLHFVKESKQDESGMPNNRFLAERTGGTYSTLKVQPAELEDSGVYFCASSQDYQYGYTFGSGTRLTVV.

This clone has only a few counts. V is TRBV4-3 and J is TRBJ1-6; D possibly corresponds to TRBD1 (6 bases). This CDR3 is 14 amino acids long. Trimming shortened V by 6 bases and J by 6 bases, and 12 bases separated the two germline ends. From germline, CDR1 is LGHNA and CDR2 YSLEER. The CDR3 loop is CASSTTGRNSPLHF. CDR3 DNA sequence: TGCGCCAGCAGTACAACAGGGCGTAATTCACCCCTCCACTTT.

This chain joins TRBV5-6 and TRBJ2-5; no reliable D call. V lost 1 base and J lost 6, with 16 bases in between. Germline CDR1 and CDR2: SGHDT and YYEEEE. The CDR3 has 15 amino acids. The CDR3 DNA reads TGTGCCAGCAGCTTGAGGGCAAGGCCCGTCCAGACCCAGTACTTC. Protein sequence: CASSLRARPVQTQYF.

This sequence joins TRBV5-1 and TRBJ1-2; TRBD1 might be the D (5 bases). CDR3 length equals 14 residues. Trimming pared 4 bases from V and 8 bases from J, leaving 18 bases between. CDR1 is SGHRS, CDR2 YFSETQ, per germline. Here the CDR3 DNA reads TGCGCCAGCAGCGGCGGACACGCGGCTGAAGGCTACACCTTC. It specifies CASSGGHAAEGYTF.

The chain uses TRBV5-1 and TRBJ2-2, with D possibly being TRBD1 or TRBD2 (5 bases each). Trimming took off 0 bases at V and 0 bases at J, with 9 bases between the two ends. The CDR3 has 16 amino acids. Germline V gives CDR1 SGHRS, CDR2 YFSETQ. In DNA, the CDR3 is TGCGCCAGCAGCTTGGGAGGGACCGCGAACACCGGGGAGCTGTTTTTT. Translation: CASSLGGTANTGELFF.